These 2 T cell receptor beta chains originate from one sample sequenced in a study of blood T cell repertoires in COVID-19. Using immunoSEQ multiplex PCR, the repertoire was profiled, and TCRdb retains in-frame clones only, with some absent. The repertoire holds some 70,000 clones, about four fifths seen once, with approximately 6.8% in the top ten. The sequenced sample consisted of peripheral blood. Receptor source: a woman in her sixties or seventies with acute or convalescent COVID-19.

This chain connects TRBV5-6 to TRBJ1-3; D perhaps matches TRBD1 (5 bases). This CDR3 has 15 residues. Germline V lookup: CDR1 SGHDT, CDR2 YYEEEE. V was cut by 4 bases and J by 0 bases, with 11 bases left in between. CDR3 in DNA: TGTGCCAGCAGCCCAGGGCCCTCCTCTGGAAACACCATATATTTT. This translates into CASSPGPSSGNTIYF.

The chain employs TRBV2 and TRBJ1-2; D unclear. Germline CDR1 and CDR2: SNHLY and FYNNEI. There are 14 residues in the CDR3. Trimming pared 3 bases from V and 3 bases from J, leaving 11 bases between. The CDR3: CASSEAGGYYGYTF. The CDR3 bases are TGTGCCAGCAGTGAGGCTGGCGGATACTATGGCTACACCTTC.